This is a list of T cell receptor beta chains from one sample in a study of shared clonotypes between healthy human individuals. Profiled with immunoSEQ multiplex PCR; TCRdb holds only in-frame clones, not every one. This sample has some 1,900,000 clones, with about 95% found just once. Sequencing was done on a sample of naive CD8+ T cells sorted from blood. The receptors stem from a man between 18 and 35 years old in good health. Each CDR3 is given with its conserved first and last residue. The order of the fields is J gene, V gene, D gene, CDR3 protein. A D gene is named only where the DNA matches it firmly.

j_gene: TRBJ2-7
v_gene: TRBV5-4
d_gene: TRBD1
CDR3aa: CASSLERGPFYEQYF

j_gene: TRBJ1-6
v_gene: TRBV5-6
d_gene: NA
CDR3aa: CASSRGHLSSYNSPLHF

j_gene: TRBJ2-1
v_gene: TRBV4-1
d_gene: TRBD2
CDR3aa: CASSQVLGAPTTGGSYNEQFF

j_gene: TRBJ1-2
v_gene: TRBV6-6
d_gene: TRBD1
CDR3aa: CASSETGLRVDGYTF

j_gene: TRBJ2-7
v_gene: TRBV12-5
d_gene: TRBD2
CDR3aa: CASGFSISGRGSPYEQYF

j_gene: TRBJ2-7
v_gene: TRBV4-1
d_gene: TRBD1
CDR3aa: CASSLQGAGEQYF

j_gene: TRBJ2-6
v_gene: TRBV7-6
d_gene: NA
CDR3aa: CASSALGQPSGANVLTF

j_gene: TRBJ2-7
v_gene: TRBV19
d_gene: NA
CDR3aa: CASSIQGLYYEQYF

j_gene: TRBJ2-4
v_gene: TRBV7-9
d_gene: NA
CDR3aa: CASSQALAKNIQYF

j_gene: TRBJ2-7
v_gene: TRBV30
d_gene: TRBD1
CDR3aa: CAWSLGQKSYEQYF

j_gene: TRBJ2-7
v_gene: TRBV2
d_gene: NA
CDR3aa: CASIQAPSYEQYF

j_gene: TRBJ2-1
v_gene: TRBV14
d_gene: TRBD1
CDR3aa: CASSQGVGTGFFNEQFF

j_gene: TRBJ2-1
v_gene: TRBV7-6
d_gene: TRBD1
CDR3aa: CASSLGPGQKSNEQFF

j_gene: TRBJ2-2
v_gene: TRBV5-1
d_gene: TRBD2
CDR3aa: CASSSRTSLPGELFF

j_gene: TRBJ2-5
v_gene: TRBV9
d_gene: TRBD2
CDR3aa: CASSASGRIQETQYF

j_gene: TRBJ2-7
v_gene: TRBV28
d_gene: NA
CDR3aa: CASSPGEPSFYEQYF

j_gene: TRBJ2-7
v_gene: TRBV7-8
d_gene: TRBD2
CDR3aa: CASSEGGVTYEQYF

j_gene: TRBJ2-1
v_gene: TRBV5-6
d_gene: NA
CDR3aa: CASSYTAWNEQFF